A single sample is the source of the 3 T cell receptor beta chains below, sequenced in a study of metastatic and nonmetastatic thyroid tumors (dated by TCRdb to 2019 to 2021). Libraries were built with PCR. This sample was sequenced with an Illumina HiSeq 4000. TCRdb ran its own pipeline on the public reads, namely fastp trimming at Q25 and MiXCR clone calling, and kept in-frame beta chains. The sample table lists fewer than 40,000 clones, 30% to 40% of them with a count of one. About 16% of the sample is in the top ten clones. No patient had received any treatment before thyroid surgery. The sample comprised tumor tissue. The source is a female donor with papillary thyroid cancer or a benign thyroid nodule (not recorded which). Some clones in this sample may be carry-over from other donors' samples.

The chain carries TRBV5-1 and TRBJ2-3; 7 nucleotides agree with TRBD2. The length of the CDR3 is 14 residues. Germline CDR1 reads SGHRS; CDR2 reads YFSETQ. The CDR3 loop reads CASRVTSNTDTQYF. The DNA of the CDR3 is TGCGCTTCACGGGTGACTAGCAACACAGATACGCAGTATTTT. Full variable domain (missing parts from reference TRBV5-1 and TRBJ2-3): KAGVTQTPRYLIKTRGQQVTLSCSPISGHRSVSWYQQTPGQGLQFLFEYFSETQRNKGNFPGRFSGRQFSNSRSEMNVSTLELGDSALYLCASRVTSNTDTQYFGPGTRLTVL.

This clone came up many times. The rearrangement joins TRBV27 to TRBJ2-7; possible D gene TRBD2, 6 bases. V was pared by 4 bases and J by 2 bases, with 18 bases between. Germline V gene lookup returns CDR1 MNHEY and CDR2 SMNVEV (reference sequence). The CDR3 is made up of 16 amino acids. In nucleotides, the CDR3 is TGTGCCAGCAGTTCTCAGATGGAGGGAAACCCCTACGAGCAGTACTTC. It specifies CASSSQMEGNPYEQYF.

The sample holds a few counts of this clone. The chain employs TRBV12-3 or TRBV12-4 and TRBJ2-1; D is uncertain. This CDR3 spans 15 amino acids. V was shortened by 3 bases and J by 1 base, with 10 bases between the two germline ends. In DNA, the CDR3 is TGTGCCAGCAGTTTCGGTACCGGATCCTACAATGAGCAGTTCTTC. Its translation is CASSFGTGSYNEQFF.